Sequencing of this TCR beta chain was carried out in a study of blood T cell repertoires in COVID-19. Whole-study context: Nucleic acid was either cDNA or gDNA, and it came from T cells, B-cell-depleted T cells, or PBMCs.

V was clipped by 6 bases and J by 4 bases; unmatched bases: 8. The V gene's germline CDR1 is SNHLY and CDR2 FYNNEI. The length of the CDR3 is 15 residues. TCRdb's table, derived via immunoSEQ multiplex PCR, lists solely in-frame clones and lacks some. The profile shows 200,000 or so clones, about 84% of them singletons. This chain connects TRBV2 to TRBJ2-1; TRBD1 aligns across 8 bases. This clonotype originated in a woman in her 30s with acute or convalescent COVID-19. Sequenced material: peripheral blood. CDR3 sequence: CASSVPGGGYNEQFF. Here the CDR3 DNA reads TGTGCCAGCAGCGTACCAGGGGGCGGTTACAATGAGCAGTTCTTC. The full variable domain, completed using reference TRBV2 and TRBJ2-1, is EPEVTQTPSHQVTQMGQEVILRCVPISNHLYFYWYRQILGQKVEFLVSFYNNEISEKSEIFDDQFSVERPDGSNFTLKIRSTKLEDSAMYFCASSVPGGGYNEQFFGPGTRLTVL.